The source of this T cell receptor (beta chain) is a study of shared clonotypes between healthy human individuals. This clone was seen a handful of times. The antigen is undetermined. Per sorted-subset replicate PCR, input was 150 to 250 ng DNA, representing roughly 28,000 T cell genomes. Method: immunoSEQ multiplex PCR; TCRdb's copy keeps in-frame clones and lacks some. The repertoire holds over a million clones, approximately 78% seen once, with 0.5% to 0.6% in the top ten. The germline V gene encodes CDR1 LNHDA and CDR2 SQIVND (reference sequence). Trimming removed 4 bases from V and 5 bases from J, with 14 bases in between. The CDR3 totals 14 residues. Overall study findings and caveats: The low donor count limited represented genetic and exposure-history diversity.

What was sequenced was memory CD4+ T cells from PBMCs. Regarding subset: CD45RA-negative fraction. The clonotype comes from a man between 18 and 35 years old in good health. Some clones in this sample may be carry-over from other donors' samples. This rearrangement joins TRBV19 to TRBJ1-1; D is unresolved. The CDR3 is CASSTRPRETEAFF. CDR3 DNA sequence: TGTGCCAGTAGTACCCGCCCAAGGGAAACTGAAGCTTTCTTT.